This T cell receptor (beta chain) derives from a study of radiotherapy plus CTLA-4 blockade in lung cancer. Findings and limits, study-wide: Among blood TCR repertoires after radiotherapy plus ipilimumab, tumor-derived clones expanded.

A remark on this clone: Its antigen is currently unknown.

The germline V gene encodes CDR1 GTSNPN and CDR2 SVGIG (reference sequence). V shed 5 bases and J shed 5 bases, with 2 bases lying between them. The CDR3 has 9 amino acids. Produced via immunoSEQ multiplex PCR; TCRdb's table is partial and in-frame only. The sample yields roughly 86,000 clones, roughly 87% seen once. The TCR originated in a human donor with non-small cell lung cancer who had stable disease on radiotherapy plus ipilimumab. The sequencing here drew on peripheral blood, taken from a patient treated with radiotherapy plus ipilimumab. This rearrangement joins TRBV30 to TRBJ2-3, with D unclear. Here the CDR3 DNA reads TGTGCCTGGGGAGATACGCAGTATTTT. It encodes CAWGDTQYF.